This T cell receptor (beta chain) derives from a study of blood T cell repertoires in COVID-19. Turning to the study itself: The United States, Italy and Spain supplied acute and convalescent COVID-19 samples. PBMCs, B-cell-depleted T cells, or T cells provided the cDNA or gDNA that made up the material.

Profiled with immunoSEQ multiplex PCR; TCRdb holds only in-frame clones, not every one. The table records some 370,000 clones, around 83% of them present only once. This CDR3 region has 15 residues. V gave up 2 bases and J gave up 7 bases; unmatched junction bases: 4. The germline gives CDR1 MNHEY, CDR2 SMNVEV (reference sequence). Participants spanned ages roughly 18 to 90 years and resided in 20 to 30 US areas. The sequenced sample was PBMCs or T cells enriched from blood (not recorded which). The sequence was collected from a woman aged 50 to 65 who had recovered from COVID-19. This chain connects TRBV27 to TRBJ1-6; 8 nucleotides match TRBD1. DNA of the CDR3: TGTGCCAGCAGTTTAGGGACAGGAGGAAATTCACCCCTCCACTTT. Translation gives CASSLGTGGNSPLHF.